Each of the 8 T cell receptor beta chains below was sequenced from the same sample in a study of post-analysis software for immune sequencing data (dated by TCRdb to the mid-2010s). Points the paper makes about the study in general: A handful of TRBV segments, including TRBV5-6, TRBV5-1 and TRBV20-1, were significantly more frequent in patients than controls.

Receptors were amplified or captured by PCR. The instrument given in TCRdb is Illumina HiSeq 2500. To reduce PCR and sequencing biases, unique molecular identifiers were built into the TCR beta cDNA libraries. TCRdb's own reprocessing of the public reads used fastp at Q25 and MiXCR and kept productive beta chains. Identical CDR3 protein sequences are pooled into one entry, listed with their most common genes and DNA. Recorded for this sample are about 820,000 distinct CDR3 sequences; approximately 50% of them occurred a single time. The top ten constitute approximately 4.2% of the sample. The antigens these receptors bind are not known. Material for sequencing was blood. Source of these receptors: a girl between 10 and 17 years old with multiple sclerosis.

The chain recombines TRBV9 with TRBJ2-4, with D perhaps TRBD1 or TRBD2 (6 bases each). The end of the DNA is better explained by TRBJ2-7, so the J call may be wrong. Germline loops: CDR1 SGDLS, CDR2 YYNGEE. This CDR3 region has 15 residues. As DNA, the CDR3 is TGTGCCAGCAGCCGAACCCCGGGGGCCCACTACGAGCAGTACTTC. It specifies CASSRTPGAHYEQYF.

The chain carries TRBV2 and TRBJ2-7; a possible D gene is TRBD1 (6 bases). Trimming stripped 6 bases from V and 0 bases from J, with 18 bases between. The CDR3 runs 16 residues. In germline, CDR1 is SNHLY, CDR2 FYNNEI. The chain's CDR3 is CASSPTSAGASYEQYF. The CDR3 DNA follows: TGTGCCAGCAGCCCTACGTCGGCAGGGGCCTCCTACGAGCAGTACTTC.

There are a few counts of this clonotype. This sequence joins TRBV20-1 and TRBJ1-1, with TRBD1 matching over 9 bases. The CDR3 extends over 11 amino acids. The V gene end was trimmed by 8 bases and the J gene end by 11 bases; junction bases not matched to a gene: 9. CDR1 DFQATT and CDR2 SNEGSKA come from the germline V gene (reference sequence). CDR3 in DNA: TGCAGTTCGGACAGGGGAACGAAGGCTTTCTTT. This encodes CSSDRGTKAFF.

CDR3 in DNA: TGCAGCGCTTGGGGAGAGGGATCGAGGAACACTGAAGCTTTCTTT. Protein: CSAWGEGSRNTEAFF. The chain recombines TRBV29-1 with TRBJ1-1; D is unresolved. The germline gives CDR1 SQVTM, CDR2 ANQGSEA. V was clipped by 7 bases and J by 1 base, with 19 bases between them. The CDR3 totals 15 residues.

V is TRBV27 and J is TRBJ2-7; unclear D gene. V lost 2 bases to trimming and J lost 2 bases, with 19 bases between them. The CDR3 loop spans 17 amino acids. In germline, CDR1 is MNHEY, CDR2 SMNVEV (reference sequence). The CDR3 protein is CASSLRLASPRPYEQYF. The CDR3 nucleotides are TGTGCCAGCAGTTTAAGGTTGGCGTCACCGAGGCCCTACGAGCAGTACTTC.

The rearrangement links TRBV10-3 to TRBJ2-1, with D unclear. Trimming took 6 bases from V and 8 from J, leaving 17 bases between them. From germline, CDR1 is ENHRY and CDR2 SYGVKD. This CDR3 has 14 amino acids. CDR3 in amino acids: CAISPGLREDEQFF. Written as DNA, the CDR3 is TGTGCCATCAGCCCGGGCCTTAGAGAAGATGAGCAGTTCTTC.

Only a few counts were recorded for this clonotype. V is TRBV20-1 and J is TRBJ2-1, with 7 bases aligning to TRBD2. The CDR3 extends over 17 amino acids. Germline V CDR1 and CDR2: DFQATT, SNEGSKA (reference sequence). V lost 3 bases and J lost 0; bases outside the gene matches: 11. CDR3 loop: CSASRISGPGSYNEQFF. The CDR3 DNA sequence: TGCAGTGCTAGCCGTATTAGCGGGCCAGGCTCCTACAATGAGCAGTTCTTC.

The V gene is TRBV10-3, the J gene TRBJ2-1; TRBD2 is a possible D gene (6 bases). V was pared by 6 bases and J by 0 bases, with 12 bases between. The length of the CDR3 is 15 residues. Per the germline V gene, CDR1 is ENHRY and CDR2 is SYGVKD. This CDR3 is CAIRMGDFSYNEQFF. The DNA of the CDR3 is TGTGCCATCAGAATGGGGGACTTCTCCTACAATGAGCAGTTCTTC.